Listed below are T cell receptor beta chains from one sample, sequenced in a study of cytomegalovirus exposure and HLA in healthy donors. Assay: immunoSEQ multiplex PCR; the TCRdb copy retains only in-frame clones and omits some. The sample holds roughly 220,000 clones, 65% to 75% seen once. Sequenced input: PBMCs. These receptors were collected from a woman aged 25 to 45 in good health and CMV-seronegative. The CDR3 runs from the conserved cysteine through the conserved F or W. D genes are given only for firm matches. Size values are once, few and many counts, or a class for expanded clones, and some rows have none.

d_call: -; j_call: TRBJ1-1; v_call: TRBV6-6; clone_size: -; cdr3_nt: TGTGCCAGCAGTTACTCGGAGAAAAACACTGAAGCTTTCTTT; cdr3_aa: CASSYSEKNTEAFF
d_call: TRBD2; j_call: TRBJ2-1; v_call: TRBV29-1; clone_size: few; cdr3_nt: TGCAGCGTCGGGGGGACCCCCTACAATGAGCAGTTCTTC; cdr3_aa: CSVGGTPYNEQFF
d_call: -; j_call: TRBJ1-1; v_call: TRBV7-9; clone_size: -; cdr3_nt: TGTGCCAGCAGCTTAGATGAGAGAGGGGCTTTCTTT; cdr3_aa: CASSLDERGAFF
d_call: TRBD1; j_call: TRBJ1-2; v_call: TRBV2; clone_size: -; cdr3_nt: TGTGCCAAAGTCCGGGACAGGGCTTCCTTCACCTTC; cdr3_aa: CAKVRDRASFTF
d_call: TRBD2; j_call: TRBJ2-5; v_call: TRBV6-6; clone_size: -; cdr3_nt: TGTGCCAGCAGGTCTAGCGGGAGAGGCGAGACCCAGTACTTC; cdr3_aa: CASRSSGRGETQYF
d_call: TRBD2; j_call: TRBJ2-3; v_call: TRBV7-2; clone_size: -; cdr3_nt: TGTGCCAGCAGCCAGAAGTGGAGCGGGGGTACTAGCACAGATACGCAGTATTTT; cdr3_aa: CASSQKWSGGTSTDTQYF
d_call: -; j_call: TRBJ1-2; v_call: TRBV6-5; clone_size: -; cdr3_nt: TGTGCCAGCAGTTACTCGAGCGGGACACCCCGGGATGGCTACACCTTC; cdr3_aa: CASSYSSGTPRDGYTF
d_call: TRBD2; j_call: TRBJ2-1; v_call: TRBV7-7; clone_size: -; cdr3_nt: TGTGCTAGCAGCTCCACATCCAGCGGGAGTGTCGGTGAGCAGTTCTTC; cdr3_aa: CASSSTSSGSVGEQFF
d_call: -; j_call: TRBJ2-2; v_call: TRBV18; clone_size: -; cdr3_nt: TGTGCCAGCTCACCAGAGGGAGCGGGCACCGGGGAGCTGTTTTTT; cdr3_aa: CASSPEGAGTGELFF
d_call: TRBD2; j_call: TRBJ2-1; v_call: TRBV5-1; clone_size: -; cdr3_nt: TGCGCCAGCCGAGGGGGGTCTGCGGGGGGGTACAATGAGCAGTTCTTC; cdr3_aa: CASRGGSAGGYNEQFF
d_call: TRBD1; j_call: TRBJ1-2; v_call: TRBV6-1; clone_size: -; cdr3_nt: TGTGCCAGCAGCGCTACCGGGACAGGGGTCTATGGCTACACCTTC; cdr3_aa: CASSATGTGVYGYTF
d_call: TRBD1; j_call: TRBJ2-2; v_call: TRBV5-1; clone_size: -; cdr3_nt: TGCGCCAGCAGCTTGGAGGCGGGACAGGGGGCGCCCGGGGAGCTGTTTTTT; cdr3_aa: CASSLEAGQGAPGELFF
d_call: -; j_call: TRBJ2-7; v_call: TRBV4-2; clone_size: -; cdr3_nt: TGTGCCAGCGGACACGGAGATGACGAGCAGTACTTC; cdr3_aa: CASGHGDDEQYF
d_call: TRBD2; j_call: TRBJ2-5; v_call: TRBV27; clone_size: -; cdr3_nt: TGTGCCAGCAGTTTATTATTAAGCGGGAGCTCCCAAGAGACCCAGTACTTC; cdr3_aa: CASSLLLSGSSQETQYF
d_call: TRBD2; j_call: TRBJ2-1; v_call: TRBV27; clone_size: -; cdr3_nt: TGTGCCAGCAGTTTAAGGGAGGGGATTGAGCAGTTCTTC; cdr3_aa: CASSLREGIEQFF
d_call: -; j_call: TRBJ1-1; v_call: TRBV6-5; clone_size: -; cdr3_nt: TGTGCCAGCAGTGAACGGGATACGAACACTGAAGCTTTCTTT; cdr3_aa: CASSERDTNTEAFF
d_call: TRBD2; j_call: TRBJ2-1; v_call: TRBV5-6; clone_size: -; cdr3_nt: TGTGCCAGCAGCTTGGAGGCTTGGCGGGAGGCCTACAATGAGCAGTTCTTC; cdr3_aa: CASSLEAWREAYNEQFF
d_call: -; j_call: TRBJ2-1; v_call: TRBV6-5; clone_size: once; cdr3_nt: TGTGCCAGCACCGCCACCGGTTACAATGAGCAGTTCTTC; cdr3_aa: CASTATGYNEQFF
d_call: TRBD2; j_call: TRBJ2-7; v_call: TRBV7-8; clone_size: -; cdr3_nt: TGTGCCAGCAGCTTCCAGCGGGATGCCAATCGGCAGTACTTC; cdr3_aa: CASSFQRDANRQYF
d_call: TRBD2; j_call: TRBJ2-5; v_call: TRBV5-1; clone_size: -; cdr3_nt: TGCGCCAGCAGCACGGGAGCGGGGGGTCTCCAAGAGACCCAGTACTTC; cdr3_aa: CASSTGAGGLQETQYF
d_call: TRBD2; j_call: TRBJ2-3; v_call: TRBV12-5; clone_size: -; cdr3_nt: TGTGCTAGTGGTTCAGGACTAGCGGGGAACACAGATACGCAGTATTTT; cdr3_aa: CASGSGLAGNTDTQYF
d_call: -; j_call: TRBJ2-1; v_call: TRBV4-1; clone_size: -; cdr3_nt: TGCGCCAGCAGCCAAGGTAGTTACAATGAGCAGTTCTTC; cdr3_aa: CASSQGSYNEQFF